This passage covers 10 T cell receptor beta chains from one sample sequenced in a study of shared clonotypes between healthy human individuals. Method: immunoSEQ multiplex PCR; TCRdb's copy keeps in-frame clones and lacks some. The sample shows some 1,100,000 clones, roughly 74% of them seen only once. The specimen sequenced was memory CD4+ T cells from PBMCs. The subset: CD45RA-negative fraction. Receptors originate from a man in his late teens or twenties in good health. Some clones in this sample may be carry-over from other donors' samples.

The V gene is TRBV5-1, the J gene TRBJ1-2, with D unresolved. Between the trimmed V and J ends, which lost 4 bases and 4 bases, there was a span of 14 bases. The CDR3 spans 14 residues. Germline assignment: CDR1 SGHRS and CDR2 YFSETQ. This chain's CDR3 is CASSPPQSLYGYTF. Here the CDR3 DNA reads TGCGCCAGCAGCCCGCCGCAGAGTCTCTATGGCTACACCTTC.

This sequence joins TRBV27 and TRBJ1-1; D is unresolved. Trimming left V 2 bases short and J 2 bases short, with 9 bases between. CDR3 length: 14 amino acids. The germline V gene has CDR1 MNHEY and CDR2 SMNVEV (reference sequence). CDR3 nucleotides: TGTGCCAGCAGTTTAAGGTCAATCAACACTGAAGCTTTCTTT. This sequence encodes CASSLRSINTEAFF.

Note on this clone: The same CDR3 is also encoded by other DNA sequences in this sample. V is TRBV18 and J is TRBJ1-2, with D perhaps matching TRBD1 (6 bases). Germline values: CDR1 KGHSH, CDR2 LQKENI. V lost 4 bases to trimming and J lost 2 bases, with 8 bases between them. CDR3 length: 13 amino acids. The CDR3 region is CASSLQGNYGYTF. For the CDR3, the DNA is TGTGCCAGCTCACTCCAGGGGAACTATGGCTACACCTTC.

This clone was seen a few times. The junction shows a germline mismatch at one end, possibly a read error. CDR3 loop: CAGEAGTVLYCYTF. The CDR3, as DNA: TGTGCCGGGGAGGCGGGGACAGTACTCTATTGCTACACCTTC. The V and J genes are TRBV30 and TRBJ1-2; 7 bases are shared with TRBD1. The CDR3 is 14 amino acids. CDR1 GTSNPN and CDR2 SVGIG come from the germline V gene (reference sequence).

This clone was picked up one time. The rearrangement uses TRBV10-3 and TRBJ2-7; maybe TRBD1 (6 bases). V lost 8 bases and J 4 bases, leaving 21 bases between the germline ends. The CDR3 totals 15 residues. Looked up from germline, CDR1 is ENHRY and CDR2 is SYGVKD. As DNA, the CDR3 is TGTGCCATCGGGTGGGGGCTGGACAAGGGATACGAGCAGTACTTC. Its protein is CAIGWGLDKGYEQYF.

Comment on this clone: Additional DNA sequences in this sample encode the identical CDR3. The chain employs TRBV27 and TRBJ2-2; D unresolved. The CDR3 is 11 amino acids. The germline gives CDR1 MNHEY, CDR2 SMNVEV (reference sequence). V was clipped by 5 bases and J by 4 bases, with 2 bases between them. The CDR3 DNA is TGTGCCAGCAGTCGCACCGGGGAGCTGTTTTTT. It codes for CASSRTGELFF.

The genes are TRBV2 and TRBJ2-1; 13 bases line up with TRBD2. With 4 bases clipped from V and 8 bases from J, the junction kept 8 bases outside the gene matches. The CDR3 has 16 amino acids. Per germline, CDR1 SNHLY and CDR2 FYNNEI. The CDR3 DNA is TGTGCCAGCAGTGGTCTACTAGCGGGAGGGCCCGATGAGCAGTTCTTC. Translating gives CASSGLLAGGPDEQFF.

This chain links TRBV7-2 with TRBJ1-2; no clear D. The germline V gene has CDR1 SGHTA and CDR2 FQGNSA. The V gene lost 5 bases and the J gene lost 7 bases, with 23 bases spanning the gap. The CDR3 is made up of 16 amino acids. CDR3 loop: CASSPTLILIWSGYTF. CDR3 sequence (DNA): TGTGCCAGCAGCCCCACCCTAATCCTCATTTGGAGTGGCTACACCTTC.

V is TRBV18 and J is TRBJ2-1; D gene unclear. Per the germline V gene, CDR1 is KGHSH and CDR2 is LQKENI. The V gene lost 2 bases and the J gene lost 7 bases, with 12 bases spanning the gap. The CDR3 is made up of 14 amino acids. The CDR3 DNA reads TGTGCCAGCTCACCAAGTATAAGGTCGAATGAGCAGTTCTTC. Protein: CASSPSIRSNEQFF.

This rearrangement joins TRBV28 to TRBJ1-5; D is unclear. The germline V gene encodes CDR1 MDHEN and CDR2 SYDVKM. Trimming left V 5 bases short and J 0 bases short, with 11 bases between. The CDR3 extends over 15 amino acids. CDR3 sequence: CASSPPGSSNQPQHF. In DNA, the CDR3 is TGTGCCAGCAGTCCCCCGGGGTCTAGCAATCAGCCCCAGCATTTT.